The T cell receptor (beta chain) under discussion was sequenced for a study of Graves' ophthalmopathy and Graves' hyperthyroidism. Overall study context: Untreated patients at initial diagnosis provided peripheral blood. Findings and caveats of the study: The model predicted progression of ophthalmopathy with a sensitivity of roughly 70%, and its specificity was about 72%.

TCR beta CDR3 regions were amplified from RNA transcripts. Second-round multiplex PCR came after first-round RT-PCR with HTBI primers. In TCRdb, the multiplex PCR reads were re-called with MiXCR into one record per CDR3 protein. Here the sample spans roughly 610,000 distinct CDR3 sequences, around a fifth being singletons. If no ophthalmopathy appeared within 18 months of follow-up, hyperthyroidism was termed stable. There are many counts of this clonotype. The antigen remains unidentified. The sequenced sample consisted of peripheral blood. This clonotype originated in a woman aged 18-29 years with stable Graves' hyperthyroidism. Some clones in this sample may be carry-over from other donors' samples.

This CDR3 is CASSLGYSGTGGNQPQHF. CDR3 bases: TGTGCCAGCAGTTTAGGGTACTCGGGGACTGGAGGCAATCAGCCCCAGCATTTT. The chain employs TRBV28 and TRBJ1-5; maybe TRBD1 (5 bases). The CDR3 has 18 amino acids. CDR1 and CDR2 from the germline V gene are MDHEN and SYDVKM. The ends were cut back, 2 bases at V and 2 bases at J, with 19 bases in the middle.